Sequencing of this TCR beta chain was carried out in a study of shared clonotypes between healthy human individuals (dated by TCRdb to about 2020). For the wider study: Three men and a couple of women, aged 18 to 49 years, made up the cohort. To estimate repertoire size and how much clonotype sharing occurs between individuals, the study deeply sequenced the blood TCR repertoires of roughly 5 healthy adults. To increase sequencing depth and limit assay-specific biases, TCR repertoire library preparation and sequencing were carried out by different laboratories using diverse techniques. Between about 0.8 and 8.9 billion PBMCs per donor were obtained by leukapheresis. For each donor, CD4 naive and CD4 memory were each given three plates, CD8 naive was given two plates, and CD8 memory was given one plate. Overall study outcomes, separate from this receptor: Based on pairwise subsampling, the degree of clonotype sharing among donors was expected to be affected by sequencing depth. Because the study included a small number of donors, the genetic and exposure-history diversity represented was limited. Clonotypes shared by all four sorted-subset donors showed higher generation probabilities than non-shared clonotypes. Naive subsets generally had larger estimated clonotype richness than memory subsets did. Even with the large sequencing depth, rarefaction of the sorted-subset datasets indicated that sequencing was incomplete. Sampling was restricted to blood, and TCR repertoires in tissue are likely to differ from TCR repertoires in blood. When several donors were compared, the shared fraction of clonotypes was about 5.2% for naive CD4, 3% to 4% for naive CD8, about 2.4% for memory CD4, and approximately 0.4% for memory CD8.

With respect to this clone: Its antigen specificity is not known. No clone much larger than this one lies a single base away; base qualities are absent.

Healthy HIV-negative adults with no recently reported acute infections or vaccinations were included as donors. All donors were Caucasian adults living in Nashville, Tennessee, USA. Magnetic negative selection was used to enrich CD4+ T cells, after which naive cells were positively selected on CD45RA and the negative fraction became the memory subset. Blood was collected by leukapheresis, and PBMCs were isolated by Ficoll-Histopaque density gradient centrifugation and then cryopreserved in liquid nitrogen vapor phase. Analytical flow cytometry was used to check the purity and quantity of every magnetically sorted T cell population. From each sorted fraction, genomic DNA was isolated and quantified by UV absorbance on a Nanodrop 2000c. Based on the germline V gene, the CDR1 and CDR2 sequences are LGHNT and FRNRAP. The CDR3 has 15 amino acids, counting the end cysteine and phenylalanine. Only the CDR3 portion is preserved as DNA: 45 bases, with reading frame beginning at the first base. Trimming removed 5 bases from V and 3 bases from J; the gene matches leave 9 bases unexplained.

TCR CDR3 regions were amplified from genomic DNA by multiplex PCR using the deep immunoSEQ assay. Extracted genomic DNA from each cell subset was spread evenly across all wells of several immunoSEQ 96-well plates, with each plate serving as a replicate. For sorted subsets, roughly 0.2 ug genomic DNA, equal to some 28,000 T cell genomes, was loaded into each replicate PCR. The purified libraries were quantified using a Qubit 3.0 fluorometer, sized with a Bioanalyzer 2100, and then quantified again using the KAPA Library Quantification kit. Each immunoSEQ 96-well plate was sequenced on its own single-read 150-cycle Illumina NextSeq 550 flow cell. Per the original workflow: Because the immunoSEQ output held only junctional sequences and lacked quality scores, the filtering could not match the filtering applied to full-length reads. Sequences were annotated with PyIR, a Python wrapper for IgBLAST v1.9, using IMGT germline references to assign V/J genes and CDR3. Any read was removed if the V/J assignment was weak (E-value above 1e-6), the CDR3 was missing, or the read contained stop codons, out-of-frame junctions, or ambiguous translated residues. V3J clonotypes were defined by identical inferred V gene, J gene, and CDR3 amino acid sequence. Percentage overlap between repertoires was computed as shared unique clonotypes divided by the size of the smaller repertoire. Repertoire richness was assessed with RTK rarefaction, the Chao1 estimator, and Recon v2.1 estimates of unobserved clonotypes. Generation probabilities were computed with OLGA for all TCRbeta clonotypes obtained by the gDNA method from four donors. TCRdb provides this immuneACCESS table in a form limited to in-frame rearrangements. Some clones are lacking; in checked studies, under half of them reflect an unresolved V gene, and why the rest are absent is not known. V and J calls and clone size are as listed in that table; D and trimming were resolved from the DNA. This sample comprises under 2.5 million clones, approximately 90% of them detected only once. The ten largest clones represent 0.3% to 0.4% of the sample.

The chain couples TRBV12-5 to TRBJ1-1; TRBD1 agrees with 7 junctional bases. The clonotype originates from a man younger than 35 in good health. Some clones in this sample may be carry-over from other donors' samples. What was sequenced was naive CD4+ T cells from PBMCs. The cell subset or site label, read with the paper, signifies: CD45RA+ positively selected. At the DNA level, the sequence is TGTGCTAGTGGTCCCGATCTACAGGGGCACACTGAAGCTTTCTTT. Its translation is CASGPDLQGHTEAFF.